This record concerns one T cell receptor beta chain sequence. CDR1 SGHAT and CDR2 FQNNGV come from the germline V gene. The junction had 5 bases not matched to a gene; V was cut back by 1 base and J by 3 bases. This CDR3 contains 15 residues. Lymphocytes from graft epithelium and lamina propria were isolated. The method was immunoSEQ multiplex PCR; TCRdb's version includes in-frame clones alone and lacks a portion of them. The sample lists some 29,000 clones; around 80% were seen once. The data originate from a study of graft-versus-host responses after intestinal transplantation. The gene calls are TRBV11-2 and TRBJ2-7, with 8 bases identical to TRBD2. The starting material was ileum tissue, obtained 98 days after intestinal transplantation. The sequence derives from a human patient who received an intestinal transplant, so some T cells may come from the graft donor. CDR3 residues: CASSLVAGTYYEQYF. The CDR3 nucleotides read TGTGCCAGCAGCTTAGTAGCGGGGACATACTACGAGCAGTACTTC.